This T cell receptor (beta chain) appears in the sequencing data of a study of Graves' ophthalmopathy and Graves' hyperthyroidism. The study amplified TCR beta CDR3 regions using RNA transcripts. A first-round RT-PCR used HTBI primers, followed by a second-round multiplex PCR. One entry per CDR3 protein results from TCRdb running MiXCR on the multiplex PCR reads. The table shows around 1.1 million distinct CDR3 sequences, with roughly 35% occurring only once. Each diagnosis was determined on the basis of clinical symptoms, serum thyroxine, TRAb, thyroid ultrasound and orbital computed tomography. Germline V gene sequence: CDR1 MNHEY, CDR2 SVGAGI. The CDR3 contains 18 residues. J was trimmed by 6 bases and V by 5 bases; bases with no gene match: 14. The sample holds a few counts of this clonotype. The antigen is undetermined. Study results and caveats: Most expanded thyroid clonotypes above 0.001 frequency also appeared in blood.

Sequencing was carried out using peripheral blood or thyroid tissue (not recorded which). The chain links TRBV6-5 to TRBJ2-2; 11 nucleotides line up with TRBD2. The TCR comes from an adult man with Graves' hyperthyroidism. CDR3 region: CASSEAPLAGVFAGELFF. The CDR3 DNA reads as TGTGCCAGCAGTGAAGCCCCACTAGCGGGAGTGTTTGCCGGGGAGCTGTTTTTT.